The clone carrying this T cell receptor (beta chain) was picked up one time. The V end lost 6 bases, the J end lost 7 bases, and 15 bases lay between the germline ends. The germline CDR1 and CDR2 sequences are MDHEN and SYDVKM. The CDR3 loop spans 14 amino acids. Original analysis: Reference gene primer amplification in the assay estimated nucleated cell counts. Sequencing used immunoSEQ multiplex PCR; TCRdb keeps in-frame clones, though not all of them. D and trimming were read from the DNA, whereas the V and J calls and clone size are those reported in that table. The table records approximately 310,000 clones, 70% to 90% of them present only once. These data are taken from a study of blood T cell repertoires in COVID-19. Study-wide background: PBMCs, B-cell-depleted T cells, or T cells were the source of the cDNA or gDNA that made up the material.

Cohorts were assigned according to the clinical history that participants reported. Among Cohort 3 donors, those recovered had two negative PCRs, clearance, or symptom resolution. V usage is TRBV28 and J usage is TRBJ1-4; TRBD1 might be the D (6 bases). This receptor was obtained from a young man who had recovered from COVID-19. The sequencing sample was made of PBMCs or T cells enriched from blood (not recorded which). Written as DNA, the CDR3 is TGTGCCAGCAGCTTAACAGGGTTGGGTGAAAAACTGTTTTTT. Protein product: CASSLTGLGEKLFF.